This T cell receptor beta chain was recovered during a study of blood T cell repertoires in COVID-19 (dated by TCRdb to the early 2020s). At the level of the whole study: Samples covering the acute and convalescent phases of COVID-19 were provided by collaborators in the United States, Italy and Spain. The prospective study material was composed of cDNA or gDNA derived from T cells, B-cell-depleted T cells, or PBMCs. The samples were drawn from two sources: the first 160 participants of the ongoing ImmuneRACE study, and fewer than 1,500 subjects contributed by 6 global collaborators. Nearly every sample came with metadata listing a de-identified subject ID, COVID-19 status, age in years and sex. The repertoires were released in a freely available public database intended as a resource for research on the immune response to SARS-CoV-2. Deeply sampled blood TCRbeta repertoires from subjects exposed to, actively infected with, or recovered from COVID-19 were included in the dataset. Where available, HLA class I and class II types were obtained from metadata supplied by the sample provider rather than from assay-based typing. Broad study findings and their caveats: Clinical and demographic metadata were provided uncurated, with the amount varying by source and participant.

In the germline V gene (reference sequence), CDR1 corresponds to GTSNPN and CDR2 to SVGIG. The CDR3 has 13 amino acids, counting the end cysteine and phenylalanine. Here the CDR3 DNA is all that survives: 39 bases in frame from base 1. Clipping removes 3 bases from V and 6 bases from J, with 2 as the unmatched junction base count. One collaborating source in Seattle enrolled patients while the patients were actively infected and followed the patients over time throughout the course of disease. The collaborating institutions used their own protocols to collect whole blood in K2EDTA tubes. Collaborator samples were shipped for TCRbeta analysis as frozen whole blood, isolated PBMCs, or DNA extracted from either sample type. This clone has a handful of counts. This clone's antigen is unknown. Per-base quality was not reported, and no clone a single base away is much larger than it. TCRbeta CDR3 regions were amplified from genomic DNA by means of the immunoSEQ Assay, a bias-controlled multiplex PCR. The source study handled its data this way. The number of nucleated cells in each sample was estimated from the amplification of reference gene primers within the assay. To quantify the absolute abundance of each unique TCRbeta CDR3 rearrangement, sequence reads were collapsed and filtered. Productive Simpson clonality was computed per sample as the square root of Simpson's diversity index over productive rearrangements. As stored in TCRdb, this immuneACCESS dataset retains in-frame rearrangements with V and J assigned. A fraction of the clones does not appear; measured against another copy, unresolved V genes explain less than half of the discrepancy, and the remainder lacks a known reason. The DNA was the basis for D and trimming; V, J and clone size are from that table. The table for this sample lists around 200,000 clones; 70% to 90% of them were counted only once. Jointly, the top ten make up about 18% of the sample.

The source material was peripheral blood. The V gene is TRBV30 and the J gene is TRBJ1-2, with 12 bases in between that match TRBD1. This TCR was recovered from a person aged 65 to 79 with COVID-19, enrolled during active disease. The nucleotides read TGTGCCTGGAGCGGGGACAGGGGGCATGGCTACACCTTC. This is translated as CAWSGDRGHGYTF.